This T cell receptor (beta chain) derives from a study of shared clonotypes between healthy human individuals. The study ran the assay at deep level. As handled by the study authors: Quality scores were absent from the junction-only immunoSEQ sequences, so filtering differed. The data were produced by immunoSEQ multiplex PCR, yet TCRdb's version contains in-frame clones alone and is incomplete. V, J and clone size reflect that table, while D and trimming were determined from the DNA. Among some 630,000 clones listed, 60% to 80% were seen once. In regard to this clone: Its antigen is as yet unknown.

Study observations and caveats: Large depth notwithstanding, sorted-subset sequencing proved incomplete by rarefaction.

The germline V and J ends were trimmed by 5 bases and 2 bases, with 14 bases remaining between them. Germline V gives CDR1 WNHNN, CDR2 SYGVQD (reference sequence). CDR3 length equals 15 residues. The chain employs TRBV10-1 and TRBJ2-3; tentatively, D is TRBD1 or TRBD2 (5 bases each). Sequenced sample: memory CD4+ T cells sorted from blood. Subset described: CD45RA-negative fraction. The TCR was taken from a woman between 25 and 40 years old in good health. The CDR3 loop reads CASSRDPKDTDTQYF. The CDR3 DNA reads as TGCGCCAGCAGTCGGGACCCGAAAGACACAGATACGCAGTATTTT.